Listed below are T cell receptor beta chains from one sample, sequenced in a study of T cell responses to AZD1222 COVID-19 vaccine. Assay: immunoSEQ multiplex PCR; the TCRdb copy retains only in-frame clones and omits some. The repertoire holds 70,000 to 85,000 clones, about four fifths seen once, with roughly 1.3% in the top ten. The sequencing here drew on peripheral blood, taken 28 days after the second AZD1222 dose. Receptor source: an adult who received the AZD1222 COVID-19 vaccine. The CDR3 runs from the conserved cysteine through the conserved F or W. A D gene is named only where the DNA matches it firmly. Clone size, where shown, is once, few, many, or a class for clones that have expanded.

NA	TRBJ2-7	TRBV13	NA	CASSQGHVGVNYEQYF	TGTGCCAGCAGTCAAGGTCATGTCGGAGTTAACTACGAGCAGTACTTC
NA	TRBJ1-3	TRBV7-2	NA	CASSLDGAGVNTIYF	TGTGCCAGCAGCTTAGACGGGGCAGGGGTAAACACCATATATTTT
NA	TRBJ2-7	TRBV7-9	NA	CASSPHENTGEQYF	TGTGCCAGCAGCCCACACGAGAATACGGGCGAGCAGTACTTC
NA	TRBJ2-7	TRBV7-9	NA	CASSSATGFPYEQYF	TGTGCCAGCAGCTCCGCAACAGGGTTCCCCTACGAGCAGTACTTC
NA	TRBJ2-2	TRBV5-1	NA	CASSLASGYSSNTGELFF	TGCGCCAGCAGCTTGGCCTCGGGTTACAGCTCGAACACCGGGGAGCTGTTTTTT
NA	TRBJ1-1	TRBV29-1	NA	CSARWGATEAFF	TGCAGCGCCAGGTGGGGGGCGACTGAAGCTTTCTTT
TRBD2	TRBJ2-3	TRBV4-2	NA	CASSFSGSADTQYF	TGTGCCAGCAGCTTCAGCGGGAGCGCAGATACGCAGTATTTT
NA	TRBJ2-1	TRBV12-3/TRBV12-4	NA	CASSFSPYNEQFF	TGTGCCAGCAGTTTCAGTCCCTACAATGAGCAGTTCTTC
NA	TRBJ1-5	TRBV10-3	few	CATADRTNQPQHF	TGTGCCACGGCGGACAGAACGAATCAGCCCCAGCATTTT
NA	TRBJ1-6	TRBV5-1	NA	CASSLGGDWNSPLHF	TGCGCCAGCAGCTTGGGTGGGGACTGGAATTCACCCCTCCACTTT
TRBD2	TRBJ2-3	TRBV6-2/TRBV6-3	NA	CASSSPRTSATQYF	TGTGCCAGCAGTTCGCCTCGGACTAGCGCAACGCAGTATTTT
NA	TRBJ2-1	TRBV29-1	NA	CSAATTGTTNEQFF	TGCAGCGCAGCAACGACCGGGACAACCAATGAGCAGTTCTTC
NA	TRBJ1-4	TRBV18	NA	CASSQVNGQEKLFF	TGTGCCAGCTCACAAGTGAATGGGCAGGAAAAACTGTTTTTT
NA	TRBJ2-7	TRBV6-6	NA	CASTTWGTLTYEQYF	TGTGCCAGCACCACCTGGGGAACCTTGACCTACGAGCAGTACTTC
NA	TRBJ1-2	TRBV11-2	NA	CATRLGPNYGYTF	TGTGCCACCCGCCTGGGACCTAACTATGGCTACACCTTC
TRBD1	TRBJ1-1	TRBV3-1/TRBV3-2	NA	CASSPTGVGEAFF	TGTGCCAGCAGCCCAACAGGGGTGGGCGAAGCTTTCTTT
NA	TRBJ1-2	TRBV6-5	NA	CASRPQGLQGYTF	TGTGCCAGCAGACCTCAGGGGCTGCAAGGCTACACCTTC
TRBD2	TRBJ2-7	TRBV2	NA	CASSEWLAGALGEQYF	TGTGCCAGCAGTGAGTGGCTAGCGGGAGCCCTCGGCGAGCAGTACTTC
TRBD1	TRBJ1-5	TRBV5-1	NA	CASSVDRGLNQPQHF	TGCGCCAGCAGCGTGGACAGGGGGCTCAATCAGCCCCAGCATTTT
TRBD2	TRBJ2-1	TRBV3-1/TRBV3-2	once	CASSQAGTSGSNEQFF	TGTGCCAGCAGCCAAGCGGGGACTAGCGGGTCCAATGAGCAGTTCTTC
TRBD2	TRBJ2-1	TRBV28	NA	CASSEWETQRESNEQFF	TGTGCCAGCAGCGAATGGGAAACCCAGCGGGAGTCGAATGAGCAGTTCTTC
TRBD1	TRBJ1-1	TRBV18	NA	CASSLIGTGSNTEAFF	TGTGCCAGCTCACTTATCGGGACAGGGTCGAACACTGAAGCTTTCTTT
TRBD1	TRBJ2-1	TRBV7-9	NA	CASSQPTGWIYNEQFF	TGTGCCAGCAGCCAGCCGACAGGGTGGATCTACAATGAGCAGTTCTTC
NA	TRBJ1-3	TRBV5-5	medium-sized	CASSPQGGGNTIYF	TGTGCCAGCAGCCCACAGGGTGGGGGAAACACCATATATTTT